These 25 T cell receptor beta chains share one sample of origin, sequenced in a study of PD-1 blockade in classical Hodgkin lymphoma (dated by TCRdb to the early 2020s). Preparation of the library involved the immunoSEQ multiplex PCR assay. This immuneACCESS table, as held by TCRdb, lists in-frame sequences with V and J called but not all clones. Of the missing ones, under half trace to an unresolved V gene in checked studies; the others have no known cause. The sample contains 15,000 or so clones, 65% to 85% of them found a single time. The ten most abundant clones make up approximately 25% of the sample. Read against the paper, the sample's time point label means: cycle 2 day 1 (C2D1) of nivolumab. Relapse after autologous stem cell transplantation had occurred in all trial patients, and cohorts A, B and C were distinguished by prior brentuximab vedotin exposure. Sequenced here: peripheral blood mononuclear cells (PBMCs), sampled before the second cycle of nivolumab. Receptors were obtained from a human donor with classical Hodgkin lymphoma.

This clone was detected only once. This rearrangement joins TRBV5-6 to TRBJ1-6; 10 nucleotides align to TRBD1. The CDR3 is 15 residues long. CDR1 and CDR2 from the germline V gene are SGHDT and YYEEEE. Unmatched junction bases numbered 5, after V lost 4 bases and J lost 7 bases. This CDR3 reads CASSPPGQGNSPLHF. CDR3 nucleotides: TGTGCCAGCAGCCCCCCGGGACAGGGGAATTCACCCCTCCACTTT.

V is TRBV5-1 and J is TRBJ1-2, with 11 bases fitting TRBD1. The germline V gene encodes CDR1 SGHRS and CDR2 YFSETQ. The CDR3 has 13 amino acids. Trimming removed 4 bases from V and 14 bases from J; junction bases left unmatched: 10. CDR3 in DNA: TGCGCCAGCAGCCAGGACCGGGACAGGGGGAAAACCTTC. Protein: CASSQDRDRGKTF.

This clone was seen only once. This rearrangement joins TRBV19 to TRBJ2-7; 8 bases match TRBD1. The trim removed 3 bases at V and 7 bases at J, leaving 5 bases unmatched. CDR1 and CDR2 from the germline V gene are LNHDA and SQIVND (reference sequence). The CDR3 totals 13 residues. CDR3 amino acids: CASSIRTGREQYF. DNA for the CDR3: TGTGCCAGTAGTATCCGGACAGGGCGAGAGCAGTACTTC.

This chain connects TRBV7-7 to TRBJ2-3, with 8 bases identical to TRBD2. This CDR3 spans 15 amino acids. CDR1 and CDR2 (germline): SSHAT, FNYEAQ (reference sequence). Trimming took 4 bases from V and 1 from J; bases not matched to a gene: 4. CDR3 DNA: TGTGCCAGCAGCTCCGGACTAGCCGGCACAGATACGCAGTATTTT. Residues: CASSSGLAGTDTQYF.

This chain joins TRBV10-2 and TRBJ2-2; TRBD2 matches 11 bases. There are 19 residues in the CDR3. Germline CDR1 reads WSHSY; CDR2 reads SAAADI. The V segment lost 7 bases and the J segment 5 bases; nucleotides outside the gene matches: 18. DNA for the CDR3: TGCGCCAGCACCGAGGGACCGGGACTAGCGGAGAAAAGGACCGGGGAGCTGTTTTTT. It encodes CASTEGPGLAEKRTGELFF.

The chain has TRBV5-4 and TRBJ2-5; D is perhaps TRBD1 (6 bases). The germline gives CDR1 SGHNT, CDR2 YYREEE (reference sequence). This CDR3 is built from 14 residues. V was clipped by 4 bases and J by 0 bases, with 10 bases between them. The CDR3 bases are TGTGCCAGCAGCCCGGACAGAAACCAAGAGACCCAGTACTTC. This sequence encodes CASSPDRNQETQYF.

The CDR3 coding sequence is TGTGCCAGCAGCAGGGTCTATGGCTACACCTTC. Protein: CASSRVYGYTF. The chain has TRBV2 and TRBJ1-2; maybe TRBD1 (5 bases). Germline V gives CDR1 SNHLY, CDR2 FYNNEI. This CDR3 region has 11 residues. V was trimmed by 6 bases and J by 4 bases, leaving 6 bases between them.

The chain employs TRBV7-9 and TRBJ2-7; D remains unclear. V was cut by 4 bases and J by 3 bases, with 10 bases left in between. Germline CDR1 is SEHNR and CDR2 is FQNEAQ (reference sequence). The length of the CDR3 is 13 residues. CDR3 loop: CASSSDVGYEQYF. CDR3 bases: TGTGCCAGCAGCTCGGACGTAGGCTACGAGCAGTACTTC.

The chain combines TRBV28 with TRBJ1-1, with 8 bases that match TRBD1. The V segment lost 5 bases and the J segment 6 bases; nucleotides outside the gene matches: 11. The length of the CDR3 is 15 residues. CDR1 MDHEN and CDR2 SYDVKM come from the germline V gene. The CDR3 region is CASSLWTGQSAEAFF. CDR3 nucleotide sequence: TGTGCCAGCAGTCTTTGGACAGGGCAATCAGCTGAAGCTTTCTTT.

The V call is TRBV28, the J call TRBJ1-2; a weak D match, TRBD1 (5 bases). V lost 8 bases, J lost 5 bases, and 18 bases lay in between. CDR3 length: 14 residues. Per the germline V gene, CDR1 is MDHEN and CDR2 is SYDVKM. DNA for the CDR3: TGTGCCAGCTTGGGACCCTTTCTTAGTTATGGCTACACCTTC. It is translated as CASLGPFLSYGYTF.

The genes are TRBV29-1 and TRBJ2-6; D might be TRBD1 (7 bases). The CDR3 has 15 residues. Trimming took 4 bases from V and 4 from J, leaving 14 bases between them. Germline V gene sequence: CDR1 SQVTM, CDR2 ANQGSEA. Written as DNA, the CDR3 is TGCAGCGTTGCAGGGGGAGGCACCGGGGCCAACGTCCTGACTTTC. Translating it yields CSVAGGGTGANVLTF.

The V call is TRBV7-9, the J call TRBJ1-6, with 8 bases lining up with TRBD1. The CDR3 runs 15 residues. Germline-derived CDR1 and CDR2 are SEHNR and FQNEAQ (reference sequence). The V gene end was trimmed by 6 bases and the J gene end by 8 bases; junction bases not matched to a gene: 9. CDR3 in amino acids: CASRAGGKVDSPLHF. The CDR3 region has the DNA TGTGCCAGCAGGGCAGGGGGCAAAGTAGATTCACCCCTCCACTTT.

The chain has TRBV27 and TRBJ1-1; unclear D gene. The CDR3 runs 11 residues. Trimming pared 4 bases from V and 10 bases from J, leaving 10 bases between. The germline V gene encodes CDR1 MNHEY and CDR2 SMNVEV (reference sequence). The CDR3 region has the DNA TGTGCCAGCAGTTCCAGGCGAAGAGCTTTCTTT. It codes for CASSSRRRAFF.

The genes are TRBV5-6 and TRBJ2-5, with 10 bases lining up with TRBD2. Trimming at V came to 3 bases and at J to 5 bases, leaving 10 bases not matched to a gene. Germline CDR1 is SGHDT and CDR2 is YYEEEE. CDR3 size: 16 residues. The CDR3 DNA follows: TGTGCCAGCAGCTGGGGGGGCACTAGCGGGGTCGAGACCCAGTACTTC. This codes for CASSWGGTSGVETQYF.

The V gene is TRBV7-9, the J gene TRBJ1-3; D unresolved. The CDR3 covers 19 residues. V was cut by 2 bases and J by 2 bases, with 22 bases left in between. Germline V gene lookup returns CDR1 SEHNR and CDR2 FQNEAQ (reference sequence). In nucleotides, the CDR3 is TGTGCCAGCAGCTTATCAGCAGTCCGTGGCCCCGCACCTGGAAACACCATATATTTT. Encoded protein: CASSLSAVRGPAPGNTIYF.

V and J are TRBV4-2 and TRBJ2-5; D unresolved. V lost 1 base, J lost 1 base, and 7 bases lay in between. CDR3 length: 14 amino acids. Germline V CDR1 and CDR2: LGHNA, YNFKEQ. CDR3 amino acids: CASSQAGAQETQYF. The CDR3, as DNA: TGTGCCAGCAGCCAAGCGGGTGCCCAAGAGACCCAGTACTTC.

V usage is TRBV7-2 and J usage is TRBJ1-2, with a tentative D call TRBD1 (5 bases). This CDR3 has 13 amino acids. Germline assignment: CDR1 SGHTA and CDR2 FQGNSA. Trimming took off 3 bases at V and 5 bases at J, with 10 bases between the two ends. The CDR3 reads CASSFDRDYGYTF. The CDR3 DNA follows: TGTGCCAGCAGCTTCGACAGAGATTATGGCTACACCTTC. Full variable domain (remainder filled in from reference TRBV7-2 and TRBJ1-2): GAGVSQSPSNKVTEKGKDVELRCDPISGHTALYWYRQSLGQGLEFLIYFQGNSAPDKSGLPSDRFSAERTGGSVSTLTIQRTQQEDSAVYLCASSFDRDYGYTFGSGTRLTVV.

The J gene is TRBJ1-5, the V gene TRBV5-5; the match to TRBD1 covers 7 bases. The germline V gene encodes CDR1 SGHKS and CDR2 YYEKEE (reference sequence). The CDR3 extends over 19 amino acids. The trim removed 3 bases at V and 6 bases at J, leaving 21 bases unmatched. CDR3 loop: CASSYQTGPSGFGGQPQHF. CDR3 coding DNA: TGTGCCAGCAGCTACCAGACAGGGCCATCAGGATTTGGGGGTCAGCCCCAGCATTTT.

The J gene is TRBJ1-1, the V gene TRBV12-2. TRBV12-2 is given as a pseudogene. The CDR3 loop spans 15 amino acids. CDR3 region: CASRLEEWCGYVAFF. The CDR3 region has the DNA TGTGCAAGTCGCTTAGAAGAATGGTGCGGTTACGTGGCTTTCTTT.

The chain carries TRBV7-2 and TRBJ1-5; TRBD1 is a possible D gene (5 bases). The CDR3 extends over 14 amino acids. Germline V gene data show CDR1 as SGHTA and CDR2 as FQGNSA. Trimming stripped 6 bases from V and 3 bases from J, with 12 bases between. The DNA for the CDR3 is TGTGCCAGCAGGGGGCGGGAGTACAATCAGCCCCAGCATTTT. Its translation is CASRGREYNQPQHF. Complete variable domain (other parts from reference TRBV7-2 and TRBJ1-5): GAGVSQSPSNKVTEKGKDVELRCDPISGHTALYWYRQSLGQGLEFLIYFQGNSAPDKSGLPSDRFSAERTGGSVSTLTIQRTQQEDSAVYLCASRGREYNQPQHFGDGTRLSIL.

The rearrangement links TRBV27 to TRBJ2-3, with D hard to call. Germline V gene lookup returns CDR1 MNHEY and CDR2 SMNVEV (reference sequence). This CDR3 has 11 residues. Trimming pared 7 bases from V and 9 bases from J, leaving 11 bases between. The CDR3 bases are TGTGCCAGCAATAAAGGAGCGACGCAGTATTTT. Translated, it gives CASNKGATQYF.

The chain's CDR3 is CASSHLWTSGRPYQETQYF. CDR3 DNA sequence: TGTGCCAGCAGCCACCTATGGACTAGCGGGAGACCCTACCAAGAGACCCAGTACTTC. V is TRBV7-2 and J is TRBJ2-5; 13 bases align to TRBD2. Unmatched junction bases numbered 12, after V lost 5 bases and J lost 0 bases. Germline CDR1 and CDR2: SGHTA and FQGNSA. There are 19 residues in the CDR3.

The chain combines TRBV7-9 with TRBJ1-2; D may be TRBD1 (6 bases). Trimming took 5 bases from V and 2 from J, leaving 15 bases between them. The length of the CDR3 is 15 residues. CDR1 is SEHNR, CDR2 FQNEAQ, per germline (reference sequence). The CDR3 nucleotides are TGTGCCAGCAGCCCTACGCAAGACAGGAACTATGGCTACACCTTC. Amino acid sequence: CASSPTQDRNYGYTF.

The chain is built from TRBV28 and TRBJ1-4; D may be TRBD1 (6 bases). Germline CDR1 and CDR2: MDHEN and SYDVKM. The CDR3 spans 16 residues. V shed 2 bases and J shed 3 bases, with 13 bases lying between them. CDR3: CASSLGGSGANEKLFF. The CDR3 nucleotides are TGTGCCAGCAGTTTAGGAGGGTCAGGGGCTAATGAAAAACTGTTTTTT.

The CDR3, as DNA: TGTGCCAGCAGCTTAAGTCAGGGGAGGGAGGAGACCCAGTACTTC. It is translated as CASSLSQGREETQYF. The chain has TRBV7-3 and TRBJ2-5, with a tentative D call TRBD2 (7 bases). The germline V gene has CDR1 SGHTA and CDR2 FQGTGA. V was clipped by 1 base and J by 5 bases, with 14 bases between them. The CDR3 runs to 15 residues. Full variable domain (remainder filled in from reference TRBV7-3 and TRBJ2-5): GAGVSQTPSNKVTEKGKYVELRCDPISGHTALYWYRQSLGQGPEFLIYFQGTGAADDSGLPNDRFFAVRPEGSVSTLKIQRTERGDSAVYLCASSLSQGREETQYFGPGTRLLVL.